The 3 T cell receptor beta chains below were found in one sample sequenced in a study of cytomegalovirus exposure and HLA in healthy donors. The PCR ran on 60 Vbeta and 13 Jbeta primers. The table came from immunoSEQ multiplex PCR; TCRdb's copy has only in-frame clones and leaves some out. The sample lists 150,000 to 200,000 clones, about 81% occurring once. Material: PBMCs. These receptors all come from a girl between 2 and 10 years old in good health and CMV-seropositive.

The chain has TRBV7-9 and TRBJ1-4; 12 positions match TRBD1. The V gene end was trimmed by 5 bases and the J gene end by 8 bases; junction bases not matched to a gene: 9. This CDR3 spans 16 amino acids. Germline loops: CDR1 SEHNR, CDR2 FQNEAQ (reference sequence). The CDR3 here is CASSPGQGASKEKLFF. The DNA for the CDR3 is TGTGCCAGCAGCCCGGGACAGGGGGCTAGCAAAGAAAAACTGTTTTTT.

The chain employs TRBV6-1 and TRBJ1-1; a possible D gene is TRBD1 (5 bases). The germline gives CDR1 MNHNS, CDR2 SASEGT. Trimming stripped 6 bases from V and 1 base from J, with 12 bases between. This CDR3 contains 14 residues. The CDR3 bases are TGTGCCAGCAGGGACGGACACAGGAACACTGAAGCTTTCTTT. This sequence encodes CASRDGHRNTEAFF.

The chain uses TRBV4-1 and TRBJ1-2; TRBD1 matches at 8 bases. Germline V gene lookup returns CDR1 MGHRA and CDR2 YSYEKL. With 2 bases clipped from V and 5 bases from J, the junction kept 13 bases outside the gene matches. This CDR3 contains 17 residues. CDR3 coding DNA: TGCGCCAGCAGCCAAAAAGCCTACCTCACAGGGGGATATGGCTACACCTTC. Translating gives CASSQKAYLTGGYGYTF.